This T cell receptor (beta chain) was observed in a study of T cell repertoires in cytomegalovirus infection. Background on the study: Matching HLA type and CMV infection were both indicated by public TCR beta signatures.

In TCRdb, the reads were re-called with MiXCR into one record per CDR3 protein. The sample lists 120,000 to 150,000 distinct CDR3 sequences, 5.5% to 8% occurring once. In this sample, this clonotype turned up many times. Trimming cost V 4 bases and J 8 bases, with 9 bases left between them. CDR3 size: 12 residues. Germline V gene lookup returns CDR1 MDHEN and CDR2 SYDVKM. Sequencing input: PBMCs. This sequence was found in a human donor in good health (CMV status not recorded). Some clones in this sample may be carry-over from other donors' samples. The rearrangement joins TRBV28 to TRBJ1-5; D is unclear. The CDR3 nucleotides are TGTGCCAGCAGTTCCCCTACCGAGCCCCAGCATTTT. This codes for CASSSPTEPQHF.